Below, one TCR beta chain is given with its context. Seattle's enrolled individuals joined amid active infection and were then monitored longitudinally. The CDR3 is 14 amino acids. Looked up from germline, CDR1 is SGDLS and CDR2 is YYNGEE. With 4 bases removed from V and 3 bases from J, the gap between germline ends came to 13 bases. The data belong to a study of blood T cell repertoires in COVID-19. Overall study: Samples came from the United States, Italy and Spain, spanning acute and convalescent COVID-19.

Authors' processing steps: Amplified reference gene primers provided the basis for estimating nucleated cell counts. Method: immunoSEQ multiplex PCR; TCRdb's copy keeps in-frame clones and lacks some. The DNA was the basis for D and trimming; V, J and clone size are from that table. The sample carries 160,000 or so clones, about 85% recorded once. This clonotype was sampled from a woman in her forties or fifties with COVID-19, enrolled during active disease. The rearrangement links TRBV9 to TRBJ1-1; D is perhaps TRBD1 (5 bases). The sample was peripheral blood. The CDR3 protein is CASSPPGLYTEAFF. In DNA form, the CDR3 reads TGTGCCAGCAGCCCACCGGGACTCTACACTGAAGCTTTCTTT.